What follows is one T cell receptor beta chain and its context. The data originate from a study of control samples from healthy donors and cancer patients. There are 14 residues in the CDR3. CDR1 SGHTA and CDR2 FQGTGA come from the germline V gene. Trimming left V 5 bases short and J 2 bases short, with 11 bases between. Sequenced by immunoSEQ multiplex PCR; TCRdb stores in-frame clones only, minus some. Found here are approximately 230,000 clones, more than 65% of them singletons; the top ten hold about 14%. This receptor was taken from a woman aged 55-70 years with lung cancer. Sequencing was performed on PBMCs. V is TRBV7-3 and J is TRBJ2-3; TRBD2 might be the D (5 bases). The CDR3, as DNA: TGTGCCAGCAGCGCTGAGGGCCTCACAGATACGCAGTATTTT. Its translation is CASSAEGLTDTQYF.